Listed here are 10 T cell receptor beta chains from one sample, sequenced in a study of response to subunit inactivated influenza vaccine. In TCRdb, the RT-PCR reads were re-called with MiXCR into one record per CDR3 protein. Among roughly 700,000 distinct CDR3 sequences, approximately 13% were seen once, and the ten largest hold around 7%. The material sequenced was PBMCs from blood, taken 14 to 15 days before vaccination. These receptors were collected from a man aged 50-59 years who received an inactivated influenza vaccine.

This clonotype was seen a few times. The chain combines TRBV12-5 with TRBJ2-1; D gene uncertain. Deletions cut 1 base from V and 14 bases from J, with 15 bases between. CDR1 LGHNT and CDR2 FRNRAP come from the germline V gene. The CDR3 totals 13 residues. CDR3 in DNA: TGTGCTAGTGGTTTGGAAGCTACCCCACGGAAGTTCTTC. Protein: CASGLEATPRKFF. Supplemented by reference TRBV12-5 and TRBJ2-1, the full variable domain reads DARVTQTPRHKVTEMGQEVTMRCQPILGHNTVFWYRQTMMQGLELLAYFRNRAPLDDSGMPKDRFSAEMPDATLATLKIQPSEPRDSAVYFCASGLEATPRKFFGPGTRLTVL.

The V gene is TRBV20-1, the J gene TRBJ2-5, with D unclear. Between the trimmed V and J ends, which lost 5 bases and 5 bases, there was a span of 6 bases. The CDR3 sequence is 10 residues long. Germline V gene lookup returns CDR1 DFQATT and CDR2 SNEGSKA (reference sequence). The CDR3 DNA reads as TGCAGTGCTCTTGACGAGACCCAGTACTTC. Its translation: CSALDETQYF.

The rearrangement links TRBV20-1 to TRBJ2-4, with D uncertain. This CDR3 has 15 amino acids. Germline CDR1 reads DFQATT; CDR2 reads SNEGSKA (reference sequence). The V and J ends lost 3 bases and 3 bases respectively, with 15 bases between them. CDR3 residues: CSASQEALVKNIQYF. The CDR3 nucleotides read TGCAGTGCTAGCCAAGAGGCCTTAGTCAAAAACATTCAGTACTTC.

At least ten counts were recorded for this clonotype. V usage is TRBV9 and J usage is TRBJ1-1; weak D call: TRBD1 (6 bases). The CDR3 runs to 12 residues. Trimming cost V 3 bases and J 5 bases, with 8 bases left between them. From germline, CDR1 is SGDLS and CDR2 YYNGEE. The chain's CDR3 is CASSEQGTEAFF. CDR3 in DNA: TGTGCCAGCAGCGAACAGGGAACTGAAGCTTTCTTT.

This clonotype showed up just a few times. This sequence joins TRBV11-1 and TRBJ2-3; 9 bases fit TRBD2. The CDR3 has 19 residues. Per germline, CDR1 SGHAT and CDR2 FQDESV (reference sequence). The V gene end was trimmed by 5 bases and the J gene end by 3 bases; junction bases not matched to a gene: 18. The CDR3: CASSPRGLAGTLRTDTQYF. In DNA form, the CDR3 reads TGTGCCAGCAGCCCCCGTGGGCTAGCGGGAACCTTAAGGACAGATACGCAGTATTTT.

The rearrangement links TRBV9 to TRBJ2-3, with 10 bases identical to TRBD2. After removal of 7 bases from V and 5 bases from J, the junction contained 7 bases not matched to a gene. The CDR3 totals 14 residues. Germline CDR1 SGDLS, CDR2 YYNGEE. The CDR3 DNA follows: TGTGCCAGCGCGCTAGCGGGAGCTGTAGATACGCAGTATTTT. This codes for CASALAGAVDTQYF.

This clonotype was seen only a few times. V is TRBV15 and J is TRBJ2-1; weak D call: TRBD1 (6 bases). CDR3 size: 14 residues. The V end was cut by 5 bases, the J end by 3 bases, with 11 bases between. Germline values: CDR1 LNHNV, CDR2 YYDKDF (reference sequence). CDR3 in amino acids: CATSLGQIYNEQFF. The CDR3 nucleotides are TGTGCCACCAGCTTGGGACAAATCTACAATGAGCAGTTCTTC.

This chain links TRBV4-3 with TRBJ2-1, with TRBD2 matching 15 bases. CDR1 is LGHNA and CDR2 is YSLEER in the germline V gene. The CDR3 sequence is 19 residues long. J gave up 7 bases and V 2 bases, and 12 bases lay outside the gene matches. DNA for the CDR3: TGCGCCAGCAGCCAAAACCCTGGACTAGCGGGAGGGCCTAGGAATGAGCAGTTCTTC. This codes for CASSQNPGLAGGPRNEQFF.

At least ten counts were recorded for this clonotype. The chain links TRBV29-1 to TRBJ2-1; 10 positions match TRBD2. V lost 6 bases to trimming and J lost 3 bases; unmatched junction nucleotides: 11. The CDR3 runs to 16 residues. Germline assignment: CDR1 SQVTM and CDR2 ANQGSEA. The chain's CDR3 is CSVPEGVAGGYNEQFF. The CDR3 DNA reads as TGCAGCGTCCCCGAGGGAGTAGCGGGGGGCTACAATGAGCAGTTCTTC.

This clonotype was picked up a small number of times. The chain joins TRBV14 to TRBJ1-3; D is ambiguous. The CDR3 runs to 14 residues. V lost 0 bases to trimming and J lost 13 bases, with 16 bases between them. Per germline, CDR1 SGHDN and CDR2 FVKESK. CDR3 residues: CASSQEYQRPPIYF. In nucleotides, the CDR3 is TGTGCCAGCAGCCAAGAGTATCAGCGGCCCCCGATATATTTT.